The rows below give T cell receptor beta chains drawn from one sample of a study of shared clonotypes between healthy human individuals. Measured with immunoSEQ multiplex PCR; TCRdb has only the in-frame clones, and not every one. The sample consists of around 2,000,000 clones, approximately 95% of them appearing once. The sequenced sample consisted of naive CD4+ T cells sorted from blood. Every receptor here comes from a man in his late teens or twenties in good health. Both conserved end residues are part of each CDR3. The D gene is left open where the match is weak. Clone size is not always given. Where it is, it says once, few, many or a class for expanded clones.

j_gene,v_gene,d_gene,abundance,CDR3aa,CDR3nt
TRBJ2-1,TRBV5-1,TRBD1,-,CASSPGTETYNEQFF,TGCGCCAGCAGCCCCGGGACAGAGACCTACAATGAGCAGTTCTTC
TRBJ2-3,TRBV6-5,-,-,CASSYSSGPDTQYF,TGTGCCAGCAGTTACTCGAGTGGGCCGGATACGCAGTATTTT
TRBJ1-6,TRBV30,-,-,CAWSATGIDNSPLHF,TGTGCCTGGAGTGCGACAGGTATCGATAATTCACCCCTCCACTTT
TRBJ2-1,TRBV2,-,-,CASREQQYNEQFF,TGTGCCAGCAGAGAACAGCAATACAATGAGCAGTTCTTC
TRBJ1-5,TRBV19,-,-,CASNSLSDQPQHF,TGTGCCAGTAATTCCCTCAGTGATCAGCCCCAGCATTTT
TRBJ1-4,TRBV19,-,-,CASRAPGATNEKLFF,TGTGCCAGTAGAGCCCCCGGGGCAACTAATGAAAAACTGTTTTTT
TRBJ1-2,TRBV5-1,-,-,CASSPTENYGYTF,TGCGCCAGCAGCCCGACTGAGAACTATGGCTACACCTTC
TRBJ2-7,TRBV5-1,-,-,CASSLESGPYEQYF,TGCGCCAGCAGCTTGGAATCGGGCCCCTACGAGCAGTACTTC
TRBJ2-7,TRBV5-6,-,-,CASSLLGAIYEQYF,TGTGCCAGCAGCTTATTAGGGGCCATCTACGAGCAGTACTTC
TRBJ1-2,TRBV19,-,-,CASSIVAGMHGYTF,TGTGCCAGTAGTATAGTAGCAGGGATGCATGGCTACACCTTC
TRBJ2-5,TRBV5-6,TRBD1,-,CASSRDRGLRETQYF,TGTGCCAGCAGCCGGGACAGGGGGCTCCGGGAGACCCAGTACTTC
TRBJ1-1,TRBV19,-,-,CASSIGDKNTEAFF,TGTGCCAGTAGTATTGGGGACAAGAACACTGAAGCTTTCTTT
TRBJ1-1,TRBV7-8,-,-,CASSLDFRNTEAFF,TGTGCCAGCAGCTTAGACTTTCGGAACACTGAAGCTTTCTTT
TRBJ2-4,TRBV6-1,-,-,CASSEARRGRIQYF,TGTGCCAGCAGTGAAGCTAGGAGGGGTCGCATTCAGTACTTC
TRBJ1-2,TRBV10-3,TRBD1,-,CAITALLDRATGYTF,TGTGCCATCACCGCACTACTGGACAGGGCAACCGGCTACACCTTC
TRBJ2-7,TRBV6-1,-,once,CASSEAIGRQSYEQYF,TGTGCCAGCAGTGAAGCGATCGGGAGACAGTCCTACGAGCAGTACTTC
TRBJ2-5,TRBV10-2,-,-,CASNPGTLETQYF,TGCGCCAGCAACCCCGGGACTTTGGAGACCCAGTACTTC
TRBJ1-4,TRBV30,-,-,CAWRRRLRSEKLFF,TGTGCCTGGAGGAGAAGACTGCGGAGTGAAAAACTGTTTTTT
TRBJ2-3,TRBV5-4,TRBD2,-,CASTPGLAGGPDTDTQYF,TGTGCCAGCACCCCGGGACTAGCGGGGGGCCCGGACACAGATACGCAGTATTTT
TRBJ1-1,TRBV10-3,-,-,CAISELTGSTEAFF,TGTGCCATCAGTGAGCTTACAGGGAGCACTGAAGCTTTCTTT
TRBJ2-3,TRBV30,TRBD2,-,CAWLALADSTDTQYF,TGTGCCTGGTTAGCCCTAGCGGACAGCACAGATACGCAGTATTTT
TRBJ2-1,TRBV11-3,-,-,CASSSWPDDNNEQFF,TGTGCCAGCAGCTCGTGGCCGGACGATAACAATGAGCAGTTCTTC
TRBJ1-4,TRBV6-1,-,-,CASHRSGEKLFF,TGTGCCAGCCACAGGTCGGGTGAAAAACTGTTTTTT
TRBJ1-5,TRBV15,-,-,CATSRDHGPNQPQHF,TGTGCCACCAGCAGAGATCACGGTCCCAATCAGCCCCAGCATTTT
TRBJ1-1,TRBV4-1,-,-,CASSQVQTSPDAFF,TGCGCCAGCAGCCAAGTACAGACGTCCCCTGATGCTTTCTTT
TRBJ1-1,TRBV7-9,TRBD1,once,CASSKTGTGKQNTEAFF,TGTGCCAGCAGCAAGACTGGGACAGGGAAGCAGAACACTGAAGCTTTCTTT
TRBJ1-3,TRBV15,TRBD1,-,CATSREQGPGNTIYF,TGTGCCACCAGCAGAGAACAGGGGCCTGGAAACACCATATATTTT
TRBJ2-2,TRBV30,-,-,CAWRAQPANTGELFF,TGTGCCTGGAGAGCTCAGCCCGCGAACACCGGGGAGCTGTTTTTT
TRBJ2-2,TRBV5-4,-,-,CASSLGGQGNTGELFF,TGTGCCAGCAGCTTGGGGGGACAAGGGAACACCGGGGAGCTGTTTTTT